A selection of T cell receptor beta chains follows, all from one sample in a study of blood T cell repertoires in COVID-19. TCRdb keeps only in-frame clones here, not all; method: immunoSEQ multiplex PCR. The sample contains just over 650,000 clones, approximately 90% of which appear only once. The sequenced sample consisted of peripheral blood. The receptor source for this set is a woman younger than 35 with acute or convalescent COVID-19. Both conserved end residues are part of each CDR3. The D gene is left open where the match is weak. Size is omitted from some rows. Given values are once, few, many or a class for expanded clones.

abundance | j_gene | v_gene | d_gene | CDR3aa
NA | TRBJ2-7 | TRBV14 | TRBD2 | CASSHERGPSYEQYF
NA | TRBJ1-4 | TRBV24-1 | NA | CATSRGLGSNEKLFF
NA | TRBJ2-2 | TRBV9 | TRBD1 | CASSSQTGAAGELFF
NA | TRBJ2-2 | TRBV6-2/TRBV6-3 | TRBD2 | CASSYAGGHTGELFF
NA | TRBJ1-2 | TRBV5-6 | TRBD1 | CASSTRDRVYGYTF
once | TRBJ2-5 | TRBV5-5 | NA | CASSSRETQYF
NA | TRBJ1-5 | TRBV6-5 | NA | CASSYWGGGNQPQHF
NA | TRBJ1-2 | TRBV19 | TRBD1 | CASSDPGQGYGYTF
NA | TRBJ2-2 | TRBV2 | NA | CASSKRETGELFF
NA | TRBJ1-1 | TRBV19 | TRBD1 | CASSIGTVEAFF
NA | TRBJ1-1 | TRBV7-6 | NA | CASSSPGRAEAFF
NA | TRBJ1-2 | TRBV15 | NA | CATSSRDGYHYGYTF
NA | TRBJ1-5 | TRBV19 | NA | CASSITGDGQPQHF
NA | TRBJ1-2 | TRBV20-1 | NA | CSTNTNYGYTF
NA | TRBJ1-1 | TRBV6-5 | NA | CASSYPGGSDTEAFF
NA | TRBJ2-7 | TRBV30 | NA | CAWSALVGAQQYF
NA | TRBJ1-2 | TRBV7-2 | NA | CASRSVDGTFPYGYTF
NA | TRBJ2-7 | TRBV29-1 | TRBD1 | CSDPEGGQGTYEQYF
NA | TRBJ1-2 | TRBV29-1 | NA | CSVETGNYGYTF
NA | TRBJ1-1 | TRBV10-2 | NA | CASSLPANTEAFF
NA | TRBJ1-3 | TRBV13 | NA | CASSLGTGSSGNTIYF
NA | TRBJ2-5 | TRBV24-1 | NA | CATSDEGAAQYF
NA | TRBJ2-2 | TRBV4-3 | NA | CASSQDSDTGELFF
NA | TRBJ1-5 | TRBV5-5 | TRBD1 | CASSLGTGSLNQPQHF
NA | TRBJ1-6 | TRBV12-3/TRBV12-4 | NA | CASSPYSPLHF
NA | TRBJ2-1 | TRBV19 | TRBD2 | CASSFRGDNEQFF
NA | TRBJ2-6 | TRBV9 | TRBD2 | CASSPAGGHTGANVLTF
NA | TRBJ2-3 | TRBV20-1 | NA | CSARDGDTQYF
NA | TRBJ1-1 | TRBV24-1 | TRBD1 | CATSDSRDSQGAFF
NA | TRBJ2-7 | TRBV5-3 | TRBD2 | CARSLARGVPYEQYF
NA | TRBJ2-3 | TRBV5-1 | NA | CASSLDTSTDTQYF
NA | TRBJ1-1 | TRBV6-5 | NA | CASTVRGLSAEAFF
NA | TRBJ1-2 | TRBV18 | TRBD1 | CASSPGGQGDYGYTF
NA | TRBJ1-4 | TRBV9 | NA | CASSVGGGRTEKLFF
NA | TRBJ1-2 | TRBV27 | NA | CATKLRGNPYGYTF
NA | TRBJ2-2 | TRBV7-3 | NA | CASRLQGNTGELFF
few | TRBJ1-1 | TRBV12-3/TRBV12-4 | NA | CASSTVSMVEAFF
NA | TRBJ1-2 | TRBV29-1 | NA | CSVAGVEGYTF
NA | TRBJ1-2 | TRBV27 | NA | CASSLSGGTLTNYGYTF
NA | TRBJ2-2 | TRBV5-1 | NA | CASVPRENTGELFF
NA | TRBJ1-2 | TRBV4-1 | NA | CASSQPGGDYGYTF
NA | TRBJ1-1 | TRBV2 | TRBD1 | CASSVSRGATEAFF
few | TRBJ1-6 | TRBV23-1 | NA | CASSQTLSRFNSPLHF
once | TRBJ1-2 | TRBV6-5 | TRBD1 | CASSVQGDYGYTF
NA | TRBJ1-2 | TRBV30 | NA | CAWSGSNYGYTF
NA | TRBJ1-2 | TRBV4-1 | TRBD1 | CASSQNRGRGYGYTF
NA | TRBJ1-1 | TRBV5-1 | TRBD1 | CASSLGQGIGTEAFF
NA | TRBJ2-2 | TRBV18 | NA | CASSPDSRTGELFF
NA | TRBJ1-3 | TRBV2 | TRBD1 | CASDIGTGTTGNTIYF
NA | TRBJ2-1 | TRBV27 | TRBD2 | CASSLSGNNEQFF
once | TRBJ1-2 | TRBV7-9 | NA | CASSPRRGHYTF
NA | TRBJ2-7 | TRBV19 | NA | CASTDVTQGSEQYF
NA | TRBJ1-5 | TRBV2 | NA | CASRPDSTNQPQHF
NA | TRBJ2-3 | TRBV3-1/TRBV3-2 | TRBD2 | CASSQLAGKEDTQYF
NA | TRBJ2-2 | TRBV6-5 | TRBD1 | CASTRTGSNTGELFF
NA | TRBJ2-3 | TRBV2 | NA | CASRGGGRGFTDTQYF
NA | TRBJ2-1 | TRBV10-3 | NA | CAISVAGAENEQFF
NA | TRBJ2-1 | TRBV27 | TRBD2 | CASRGLAGASYNEQFF
NA | TRBJ1-1 | TRBV7-2 | TRBD1 | CASSSNSGTAAIRSF
NA | TRBJ1-2 | TRBV7-2 | NA | CASSLASGVNYGYTF